The rows below give T cell receptor beta chains drawn from one sample of a study of early stage breast cancer tumors. Clones were read by immunoSEQ multiplex PCR, and TCRdb kept only the in-frame ones, dropping some. The sample lists 6,500 to 8,000 clones, around 69% occurring once. Sequences were obtained from normal breast tissue next to the tumor. The receptors stem from a person in their fifties with breast cancer. CDR3s include the opening cysteine and the closing phenylalanine or tryptophan. A D gene is named only where the DNA matches it firmly. The listing skips clone size in some rows; elsewhere it reads once, few, many or a size class.

J: TRBJ2-1; V: TRBV2; size: .; D: .; DNA: TGTGCCAGCAGCGGGTTACGAAGCTCCTACAATGAGCAGTTCTTC; CDR3: CASSGLRSSYNEQFF
J: TRBJ2-2; V: TRBV2; size: .; D: .; DNA: TGTGCCAGCAGTGACGACCGGGCCCTCGGGGGGGAGCTGTTTTTT; CDR3: CASSDDRALGGELFF
J: TRBJ2-3; V: TRBV5-1; size: .; D: .; DNA: TGCGCCAGCAGCTTACATACGGGGGATACGCAGTATTTT; CDR3: CASSLHTGDTQYF
J: TRBJ2-1; V: TRBV11-2; size: once; D: .; DNA: TGTGCCAGCAGCAAGGGGGGGAGAGGGTCCTACAATGAGCAGTTCTTC; CDR3: CASSKGGRGSYNEQFF
J: TRBJ2-1; V: TRBV5-6; size: .; D: TRBD2; DNA: TGTGCCAGCAGCGCTAGCGGGAGGGTCTACAATGAGCAGTTCTTC; CDR3: CASSASGRVYNEQFF
J: TRBJ2-1; V: TRBV29-1; size: few; D: TRBD2; DNA: TGCAGCGTTGAAGATTTCCCCACTAGCGGTTCCTACAATGAGCAGTTCTTC; CDR3: CSVEDFPTSGSYNEQFF
J: TRBJ2-1; V: TRBV19; size: once; D: .; DNA: TGTGCCAGTAGTCGGCAGGGCCTGAACTACAATGAGCAGTTCTTC; CDR3: CASSRQGLNYNEQFF
J: TRBJ2-1; V: TRBV6-5; size: .; D: TRBD1; DNA: TGTGCCAGCAGGACAGGGGGCGTCCTCAATGAGCAGTTCTTC; CDR3: CASRTGGVLNEQFF
J: TRBJ2-4; V: TRBV6-1; size: .; D: .; DNA: TGTGCCAGCAGCGGAGTGGAACTAGCCAAAAACATTCAGTACTTC; CDR3: CASSGVELAKNIQYF
J: TRBJ1-2; V: TRBV2; size: .; D: .; DNA: TGTGCCAGCAGTGCACGGGCGGACGCCCTCTATGGCTACACCTTC; CDR3: CASSARADALYGYTF
J: TRBJ2-6; V: TRBV5-1; size: .; D: .; DNA: TGCGCCAGCAGCTTGGGGGCAGTATCCTTAAACTCTGGGGCCAACGTCCTGACTTTC; CDR3: CASSLGAVSLNSGANVLTF
J: TRBJ2-7; V: TRBV2; size: few; D: .; DNA: TGTGCCAGCAACCAACAGGGGGGGGTCTACGAGCAGTACTTC; CDR3: CASNQQGGVYEQYF
J: TRBJ1-2; V: TRBV18; size: .; D: .; DNA: TGTGCCAGCTCACCTTCGCGGTGGGGCGACTATGGCTACACCTTC; CDR3: CASSPSRWGDYGYTF
J: TRBJ1-1; V: TRBV10-3; size: .; D: .; DNA: TGTGCCATCAGTGGGAACGTGAACACTGAAGCTTTCTTT; CDR3: CAISGNVNTEAFF
J: TRBJ2-7; V: TRBV7-9; size: .; D: .; DNA: TGTGCCAGCAGTTTTATCAGGGGTTCCTCCTACGAGCAGTACTTC; CDR3: CASSFIRGSSYEQYF
J: TRBJ2-2; V: TRBV18; size: .; D: .; DNA: TGTGCCAGCTCACGATCCGGGACACCAAACACCGGGGAGCTGTTTTTT; CDR3: CASSRSGTPNTGELFF
J: TRBJ2-5; V: TRBV11-2; size: .; D: .; DNA: TGTGCCAGCAGCTTATTTGACAGGAGAAGACAAGAGACCCAGTACTTC; CDR3: CASSLFDRRRQETQYF
J: TRBJ2-4; V: TRBV7-2; size: .; D: TRBD2; DNA: TGTGCCAGCAGCCCCCGGGGAGCGGGAGGGCCCCTGGGAAACATTCAGTACTTC; CDR3: CASSPRGAGGPLGNIQYF
J: TRBJ2-6; V: TRBV29-1; size: .; D: .; DNA: TGCAGCGTTACCGGATCCTCTGGGGCCAACGTCCTGACTTTC; CDR3: CSVTGSSGANVLTF
J: TRBJ2-3; V: TRBV6-5; size: once; D: .; DNA: TGTGCCAGCAGTTACTCGGGGACCCATAGCACAGATACGCAGTATTTT; CDR3: CASSYSGTHSTDTQYF
J: TRBJ2-2; V: TRBV11-3; size: few; D: .; DNA: TGTGCCAGCAGCTTAGGTCGGGCCGGGGAGCTGTTTTTT; CDR3: CASSLGRAGELFF
J: TRBJ2-3; V: TRBV9; size: .; D: TRBD1; DNA: TGTGCCAGCAGCGTAGGAGACAGGGAACTGGGAGATACGCAGTATTTT; CDR3: CASSVGDRELGDTQYF
J: TRBJ1-5; V: TRBV30; size: few; D: .; DNA: TGTGCCTGGACCCCGGGGGACCGCAATCAGCCCCAGCATTTT; CDR3: CAWTPGDRNQPQHF
J: TRBJ2-3; V: TRBV29-1; size: .; D: .; DNA: TGCAGCGTTGAAGAATTAGCGAGACTCGGAAATACGCAGTATTTT; CDR3: CSVEELARLGNTQYF
J: TRBJ2-7; V: TRBV2; size: .; D: TRBD2; DNA: TGTGCCAGCAGTGAGAGGGAGGGAGGGGAGCAGTACTTC; CDR3: CASSEREGGEQYF
J: TRBJ2-1; V: TRBV2; size: .; D: .; DNA: TGTGCCAGCAGCCTAGCGGTCAGGGGGGGCAATGAGCAGTTCTTC; CDR3: CASSLAVRGGNEQFF
J: TRBJ1-4; V: TRBV7-9; size: .; D: TRBD1; DNA: TGTGCCAGCAGCGCCGGGACAGCCATGAAGCTGTTTTTT; CDR3: CASSAGTAMKLFF
J: TRBJ1-2; V: TRBV5-6; size: .; D: TRBD1; DNA: TGTGCCAGCAGCGCTAACAGGGGGCTGGGCTATGGCTACACCTTC; CDR3: CASSANRGLGYGYTF
J: TRBJ2-7; V: TRBV19; size: once; D: .; DNA: TGTGCCAGTAGTGAAAGGGACATAAGGGAGCAGTACTTC; CDR3: CASSERDIREQYF
J: TRBJ1-1; V: TRBV7-9; size: .; D: TRBD1; DNA: TGTGCCAGCAGCAAAGACAGGGCACTGAACACTGAAGCTTTCTTT; CDR3: CASSKDRALNTEAFF
J: TRBJ1-2; V: TRBV19; size: .; D: .; DNA: TGTGCCGGCCGGGACACATCCCTCCAAAATGGCTACACCTTC; CDR3: CAGRDTSLQNGYTF
J: TRBJ2-7; V: TRBV7-2; size: few; D: TRBD1; DNA: TGTGCCAGCAGCTTGCAGGGGGCACCCTACCTGGCCTACGAGCAGTACTTC; CDR3: CASSLQGAPYLAYEQYF
J: TRBJ2-5; V: TRBV9; size: .; D: TRBD2; DNA: TGTGCCAGCAGCGTAGATAGCGGGAGAGGGGAGACCCAGTACTTC; CDR3: CASSVDSGRGETQYF
J: TRBJ1-4; V: TRBV27; size: .; D: .; DNA: TGTGCCAGCAGTTTGTTTACATCTAATGAAAAACTGTTTTTT; CDR3: CASSLFTSNEKLFF
J: TRBJ1-2; V: TRBV29-1; size: few; D: TRBD1; DNA: TGCAGCGCGACGACAGGGCTTTATGGCTACACCTTC; CDR3: CSATTGLYGYTF
J: TRBJ2-3; V: TRBV6-5; size: .; D: .; DNA: TGTGCCAGCAGTTACAGAGCAGGGGAGAGGGCAGATACGCAGTATTTT; CDR3: CASSYRAGERADTQYF
J: TRBJ2-7; V: TRBV27; size: .; D: .; DNA: TGTGCCAGCACACGCCGTTGGGGGGACTACGAGCAGTACTTC; CDR3: CASTRRWGDYEQYF
J: TRBJ2-7; V: TRBV5-1; size: few; D: .; DNA: TGCGCCAGCAGCTTGTCCCAGGCCTACGAGCAGTACTTC; CDR3: CASSLSQAYEQYF
J: TRBJ2-1; V: TRBV27; size: medium-sized; D: TRBD1; DNA: TGTGCCAGCACCTGGGGGACAGGGATTGCAAATGAGCAGTTCTTC; CDR3: CASTWGTGIANEQFF
J: TRBJ2-5; V: TRBV2; size: .; D: TRBD1; DNA: TGTGCCAGCATCACGGGGACAGGGGGAGAGACCCAGTACTTC; CDR3: CASITGTGGETQYF